This TCR beta chain stems from a study of cytomegalovirus exposure and HLA in healthy donors. Study observations and caveats: The number of N-insertions in an Asian-associated ancestry cluster was reportedly below the roughly 620-donor mean in a later analysis. One variant, a missense change in DCLRE1C, was linked in a later analysis to TCR beta V- and J-gene trimming.

This CDR3 region has 14 residues. Trimming stripped 3 bases from V and 4 bases from J, with 12 bases between. Germline CDR1 is MNHEY and CDR2 is SVGAGI. For this clone: Its antigen is as yet unknown.

The PCR had 60 Vbeta and 13 Jbeta primers. Data came from immunoSEQ multiplex PCR; TCRdb stores just in-frame clones and leaves some out. Among 80,000 or so clones listed, around 78% were seen once. The TCR comes from a man between 40 and 49 years old in good health and CMV-seronegative. Sequences were obtained from PBMCs. The genes are TRBV6-5 and TRBJ1-1; D might be TRBD1 (6 bases). The CDR3 DNA sequence: TGTGCCAGCAGTTATAACAGGGCCGTCACTGAAGCTTTCTTT. This encodes CASSYNRAVTEAFF.